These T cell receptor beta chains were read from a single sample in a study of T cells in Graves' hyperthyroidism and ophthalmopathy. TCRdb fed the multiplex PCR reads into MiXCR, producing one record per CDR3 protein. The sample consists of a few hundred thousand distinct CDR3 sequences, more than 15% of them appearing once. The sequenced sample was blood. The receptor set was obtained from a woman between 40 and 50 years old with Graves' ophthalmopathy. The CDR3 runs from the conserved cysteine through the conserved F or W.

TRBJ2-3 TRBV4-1 CASSQLLETSGSLRADTQYF
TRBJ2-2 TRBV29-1 CSVRQGESTGELFF
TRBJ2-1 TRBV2 CASSAASGSSHPYNEQFF
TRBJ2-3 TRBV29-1 CSAPGVSGGRDTQYF
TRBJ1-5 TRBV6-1 CASSPRGGGGSNQPQHF
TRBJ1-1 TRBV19 CASSPSRGRTPEAFF
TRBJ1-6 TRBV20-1 CSAREGVLSPLHF
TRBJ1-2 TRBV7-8 CASSWEPTGRYGYTF
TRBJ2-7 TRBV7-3 CASSLYIAPIPYEQYF
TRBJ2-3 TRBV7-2 CASSQDRGSSGPPPDTQYF
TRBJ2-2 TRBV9 CASSPTTVRGTGELFF
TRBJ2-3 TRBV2 CASSETSSSDTQYF
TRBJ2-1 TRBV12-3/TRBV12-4 CASRSTIEQFF
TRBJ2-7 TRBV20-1 CSARDMKAGEAGEQYF
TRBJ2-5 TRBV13 CASSHEQGPQETQYF
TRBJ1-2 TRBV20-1 CSASVRGYYGYTF
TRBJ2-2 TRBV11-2 CASSPSGGMNTGELFF
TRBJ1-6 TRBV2 CASRWTEGNSPLHF
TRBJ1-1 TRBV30 CAWTRAQGEAFF
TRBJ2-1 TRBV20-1 CSAPRGRASYNEQFF
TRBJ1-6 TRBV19 CASSATGDSPLHF
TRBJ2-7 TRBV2 CASSDWSRSYEQYF
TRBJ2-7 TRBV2 CASRDRGASDEQYF
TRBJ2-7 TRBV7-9 CASSSLSGQGGEQYF
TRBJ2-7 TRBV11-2 CASSPLRGTYEQYF
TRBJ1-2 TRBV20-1 CSARVPRGGDGYTF
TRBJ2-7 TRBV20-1 CSATPSGYEQYF
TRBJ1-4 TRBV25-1 CASSVYATNEKLFF
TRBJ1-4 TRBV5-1 CASSPGGGEKLFF
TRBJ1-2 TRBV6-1 CASRHQTGEVGYTF
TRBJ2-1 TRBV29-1 CSVVGTSFRGAYEQFF
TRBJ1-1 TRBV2 CASSLRVLQGEGTEAFF
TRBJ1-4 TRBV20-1 CSATLRNIGSEKLFF
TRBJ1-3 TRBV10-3 CAISLDPSGISNTIYF
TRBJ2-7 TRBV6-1 CASRTGTYSPNEQYF
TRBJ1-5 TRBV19 CASSIGDDGQPQHF
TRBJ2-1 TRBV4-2 CASSRGQGTYNEQLF
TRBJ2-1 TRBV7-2 CASSFVAGNEQFF
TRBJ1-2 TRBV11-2 CASSFPPQENYGYTF
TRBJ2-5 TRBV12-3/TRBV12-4 CASSTQYQETQYF
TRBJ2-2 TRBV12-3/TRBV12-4 CASSARTSGRAGELFF
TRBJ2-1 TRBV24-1 CATSAQTSGNEQFF
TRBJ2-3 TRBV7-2 CASSKTGTGGTDTQYF
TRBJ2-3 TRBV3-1 CASSQVWGSGADTQYF
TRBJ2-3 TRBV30 CAWRGTTDTQYF
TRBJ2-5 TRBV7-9 CASSRPGEESETQYF
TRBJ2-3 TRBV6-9 CASSYEGDADTQYF
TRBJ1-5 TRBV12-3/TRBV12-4 CASSLGSGLYQPQHF
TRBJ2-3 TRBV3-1 CASSPQGTSSTDTQYF
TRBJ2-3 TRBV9 CASSGWGTRGDTQYF
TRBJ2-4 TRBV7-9 CASSQMTEGALANIQYF
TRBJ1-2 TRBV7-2 CASSPGWGSGYGYTF
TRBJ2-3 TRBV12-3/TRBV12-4 CASNHRQTADTQYF
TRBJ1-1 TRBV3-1 CASSQLPTGLSMNTEAFF
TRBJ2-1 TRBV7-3 CASRFSARFSYNEQFF
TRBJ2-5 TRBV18 CASSRSSAEETQYF
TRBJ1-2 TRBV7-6 CASSPLGGAFYGYTF
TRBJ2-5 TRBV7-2 CASSPGWLQGETQYF
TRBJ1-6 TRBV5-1 CASSLAGDNSPLHF
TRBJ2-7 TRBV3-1 CASRLTSGDRREQYF